This TCR beta chain was profiled in a study of cytomegalovirus exposure and HLA in healthy donors. General observations from the study: High sensitivity and specificity were reportedly achieved when the classifier diagnosed cytomegalovirus status.

PCR amplification relied on 60 Vbeta primers (plus 13 Jbeta primers). The protocol was immunoSEQ multiplex PCR, while the TCRdb copy is restricted to in-frame clones and leaves out a portion. The sample lists some 130,000 clones, 80% occurring once. The study sampled nominally healthy donors, though unrecorded immune exposures were likely. This clone turned up a few times. Its antigen is currently unknown. Germline V gives CDR1 SNHLY, CDR2 FYNNEI. V gave up 9 bases and J gave up 8 bases; unmatched junction bases: 10. This CDR3 contains 15 residues. The chain couples TRBV2 to TRBJ2-1, with 13 bases fitting TRBD2. The TCR was taken from a man aged 25-45 years in good health and CMV-seronegative. The sequencing input was PBMCs. CDR3 DNA: TGTGCCAGTCAGGGACTAGCGGGAACCAGCTATGAGCAGTTCTTC. It specifies CASQGLAGTSYEQFF.